Sequencing of this T cell receptor beta chain was carried out in a study of control samples from healthy donors and cancer patients. The table came from immunoSEQ multiplex PCR; TCRdb's copy has only in-frame clones and leaves some out. The profile covers tens of thousands of clones, with approximately 84% appearing a single time and approximately 3.6% taken by the ten largest. Germline assignment: CDR1 SQVTM and CDR2 ANQGSEA. The CDR3 runs 13 residues. V was trimmed by 7 bases and J by 7 bases, leaving 20 bases between them. The chain joins TRBV29-1 to TRBJ2-7; weak D call: TRBD1 (6 bases). This receptor was obtained from a woman between 50 and 59 years old in good health. The material sequenced was blood. Here the CDR3 DNA reads TGCAGCGGTTGGGGGCAGGGACAAAGGGAGCAGTACTTC. Translated: CSGWGQGQREQYF.